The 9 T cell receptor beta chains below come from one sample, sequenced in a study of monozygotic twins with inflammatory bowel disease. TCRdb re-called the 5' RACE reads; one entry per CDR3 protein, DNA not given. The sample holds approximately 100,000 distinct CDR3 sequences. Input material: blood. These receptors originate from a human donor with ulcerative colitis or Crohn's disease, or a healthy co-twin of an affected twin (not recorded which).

The CDR3: CASSLGLSDGSPLHF. The gene calls are TRBV7-9 and TRBJ1-6. In germline, CDR1 is SEHNR, CDR2 FQNEAQ (reference sequence). CDR3 length equals 15 residues.

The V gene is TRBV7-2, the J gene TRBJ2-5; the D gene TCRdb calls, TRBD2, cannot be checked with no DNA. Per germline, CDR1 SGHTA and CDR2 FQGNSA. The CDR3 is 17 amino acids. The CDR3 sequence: CASSANMGLVGRQTQYF. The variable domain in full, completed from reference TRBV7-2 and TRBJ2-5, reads GAGVSQSPSNKVTEKGKDVELRCDPISGHTALYWYRQSLGQGLEFLIYFQGNSAPDKSGLPSDRFSAERTGGSVSTLTIQRTQQEDSAVYLCASSANMGLVGRQTQYFGPGTRLLVL.

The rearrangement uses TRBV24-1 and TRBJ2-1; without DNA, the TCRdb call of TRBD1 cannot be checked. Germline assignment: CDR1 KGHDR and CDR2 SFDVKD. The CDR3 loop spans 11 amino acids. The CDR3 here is CATSEGAEQFF.

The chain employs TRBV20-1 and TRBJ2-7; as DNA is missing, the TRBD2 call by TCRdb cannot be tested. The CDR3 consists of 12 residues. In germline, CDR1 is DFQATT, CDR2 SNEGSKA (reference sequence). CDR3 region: CSDRTAWGEQYF.

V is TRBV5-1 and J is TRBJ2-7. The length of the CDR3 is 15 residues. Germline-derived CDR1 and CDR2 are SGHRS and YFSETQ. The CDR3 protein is CASSSHRGNSYEQYF.

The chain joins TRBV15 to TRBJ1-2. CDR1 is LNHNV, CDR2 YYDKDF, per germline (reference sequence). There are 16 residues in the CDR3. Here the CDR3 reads CATSRDLGGGGYGYTF.

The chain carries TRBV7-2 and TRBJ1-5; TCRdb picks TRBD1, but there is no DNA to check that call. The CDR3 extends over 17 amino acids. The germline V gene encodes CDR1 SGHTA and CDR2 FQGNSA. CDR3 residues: CASSLLKGPYSNQPQHF.

CDR3 sequence: CAISEAPPGGGTDTQYF. This chain joins TRBV10-3 and TRBJ2-3; TCRdb lists TRBD1, though no DNA is available to test this call. The CDR3 is 17 amino acids. CDR1 and CDR2 from the germline V gene are ENHRY and SYGVKD.

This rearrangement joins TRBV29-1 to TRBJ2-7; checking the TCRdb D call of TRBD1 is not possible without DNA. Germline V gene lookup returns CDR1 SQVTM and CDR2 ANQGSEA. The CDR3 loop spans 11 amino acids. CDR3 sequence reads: CSGRDSYEQYF.